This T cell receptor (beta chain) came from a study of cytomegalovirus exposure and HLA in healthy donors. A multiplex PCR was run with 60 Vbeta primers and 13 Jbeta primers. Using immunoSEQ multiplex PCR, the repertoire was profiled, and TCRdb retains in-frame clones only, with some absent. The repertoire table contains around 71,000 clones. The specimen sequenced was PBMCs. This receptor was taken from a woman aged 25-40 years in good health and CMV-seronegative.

For the CDR3, the DNA is TGCAGCGTTGACGCCCAGGGGACCGGCGAGCAGTACTTC. This sequence encodes CSVDAQGTGEQYF. The chain employs TRBV29-1 and TRBJ2-7, with a tentative D call TRBD1 (6 bases). Between the trimmed V and J ends, which lost 3 bases and 6 bases, there was a span of 15 bases. The CDR3 runs 13 residues. CDR1 and CDR2 (germline): SQVTM, ANQGSEA.